This T cell receptor (beta chain) is drawn from a study of control samples from healthy donors and cancer patients (dated by TCRdb to the early 2020s). This clone is a singleton in its sample. This receptor's antigen is unknown. It has no much larger one-base neighbor in the sample; base qualities were not kept. Library preparation was by the immunoSEQ multiplex PCR assay. Entries here come from immuneACCESS through TCRdb and include only in-frame sequences with V and J called. Some clones fail to appear in such tables; in the studies checked, an unresolved V gene covers under half of the shortfall, and the cause of the remainder is unknown. The sample table contains over 150,000 clones; only one count was recorded for under 96% of them. Clones ranked in the top ten supply over 0.9% of the sample. The CDR3 contains 16 residues, cysteine and phenylalanine counted. The retained sequence is limited to the CDR3, 48 bases, with the frame set at the first base.

In this chain, TRBV21-1 is recombined with TRBJ2-5; the table's D call of TRBD1 was not tested on the DNA. TRBV21-1 is noted as a pseudogene. The specimen sequenced was blood. This TCR derives from a woman aged 25 to 39 in good health. The nucleotide sequence is given as TGTGCCAGCAGCACGGGGGAGGGGGACAGGTGCGAGACCCAGTACTTC. The encoded protein is CASSTGEGDRCETQYF.